This TCR beta chain stems from a study of post-analysis software for immune sequencing data. Study observations and caveats: When patients were compared with controls, about five TRBV segments were more frequent, TRBV5-6, TRBV5-1 and TRBV20-1 among them. Analysis by F measure revealed that same-batch samples clustered strongly together.

Unique molecular identifiers were present in the TCR beta cDNA libraries. Via MiXCR, TCRdb re-called the PCR reads, giving one row per CDR3 protein. The data show 450,000 to 650,000 distinct CDR3 sequences, about 40% seen once. In the case of this clonotype: The antigen remains undetermined.

The trim removed 7 bases at V and 7 bases at J, leaving 12 bases unmatched. The CDR3 length is 15 residues. CDR1 and CDR2 (germline): SGHDT, YYEEEE. The rearrangement uses TRBV5-6 and TRBJ2-1; 9 bases align to TRBD2. The TCR was taken from a girl aged 10 to 17 with multiple sclerosis. Sequenced material: blood. The CDR3 bases are TGTGCCAGCGGCAAAGCGGGAGGAGTATCAAATGAGCAGTTCTTC. Its translation is CASGKAGGVSNEQFF.